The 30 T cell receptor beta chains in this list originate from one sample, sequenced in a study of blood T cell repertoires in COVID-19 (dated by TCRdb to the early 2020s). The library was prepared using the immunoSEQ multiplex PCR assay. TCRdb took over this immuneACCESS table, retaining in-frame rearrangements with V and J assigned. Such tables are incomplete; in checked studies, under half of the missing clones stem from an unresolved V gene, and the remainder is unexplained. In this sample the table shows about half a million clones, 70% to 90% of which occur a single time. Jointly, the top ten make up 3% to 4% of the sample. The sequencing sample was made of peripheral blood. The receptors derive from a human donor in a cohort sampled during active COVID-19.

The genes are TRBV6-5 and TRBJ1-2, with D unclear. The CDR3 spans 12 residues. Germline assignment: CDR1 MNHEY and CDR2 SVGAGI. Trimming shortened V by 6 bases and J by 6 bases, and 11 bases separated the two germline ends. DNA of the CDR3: TGTGCCAGCAGCGACCCGGAGGATGGCTACACCTTC. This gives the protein CASSDPEDGYTF.

The CDR3 nucleotides are TGTGCCAGCAGACGAACTCCCACGGTTGTGGACACCTTC. Amino acids: CASRRTPTVVDTF. The gene calls are TRBV28 and TRBJ1-2; D is uncertain. The germline V gene has CDR1 MDHEN and CDR2 SYDVKM. Deletions cut 6 bases from V and 12 bases from J, with 20 bases between. The CDR3 is made up of 13 amino acids.

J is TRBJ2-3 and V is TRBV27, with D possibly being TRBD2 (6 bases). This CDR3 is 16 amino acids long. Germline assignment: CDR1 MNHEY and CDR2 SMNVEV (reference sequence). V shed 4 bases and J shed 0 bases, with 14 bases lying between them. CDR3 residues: CASSSPGLLSTDTQYF. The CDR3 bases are TGTGCCAGCAGTTCCCCGGGACTCCTCAGCACAGATACGCAGTATTTT.

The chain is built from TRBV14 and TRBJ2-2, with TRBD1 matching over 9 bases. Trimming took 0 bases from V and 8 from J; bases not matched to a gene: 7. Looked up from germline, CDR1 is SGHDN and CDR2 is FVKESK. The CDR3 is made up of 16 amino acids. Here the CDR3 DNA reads TGTGCCAGCAGCCAAGATATTACAGGGGGCTCGGGGGAGCTGTTTTTT. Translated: CASSQDITGGSGELFF.

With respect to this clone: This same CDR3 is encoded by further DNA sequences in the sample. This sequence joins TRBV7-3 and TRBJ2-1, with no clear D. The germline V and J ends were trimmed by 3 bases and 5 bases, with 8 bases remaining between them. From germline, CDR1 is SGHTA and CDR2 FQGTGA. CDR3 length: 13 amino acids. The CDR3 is CASSLNRNNEQFF. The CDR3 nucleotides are TGTGCCAGCAGCTTGAACAGAAACAATGAGCAGTTCTTC.

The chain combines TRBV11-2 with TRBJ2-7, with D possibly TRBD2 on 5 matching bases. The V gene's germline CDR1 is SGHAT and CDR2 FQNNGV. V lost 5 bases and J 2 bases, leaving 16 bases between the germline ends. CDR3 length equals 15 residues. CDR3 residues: CASSLLRGPAYEQYF. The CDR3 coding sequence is TGTGCCAGCAGCCTCCTTCGAGGGCCGGCCTACGAGCAGTACTTC.

CDR3 protein: CASSKDRGSDTQYF. Written as DNA, the CDR3 is TGTGCCAGCAGTAAAGACAGGGGATCAGATACGCAGTATTTT. The chain recombines TRBV28 with TRBJ2-3; 8 bases map to TRBD1. V gave up 5 bases and J gave up 4 bases; unmatched junction bases: 5. The CDR3 totals 14 residues. Looked up from germline, CDR1 is MDHEN and CDR2 is SYDVKM.

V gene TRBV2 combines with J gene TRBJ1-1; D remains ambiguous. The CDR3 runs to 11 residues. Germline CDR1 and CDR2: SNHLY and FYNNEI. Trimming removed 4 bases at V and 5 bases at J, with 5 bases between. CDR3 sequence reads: CASSAFTEAFF. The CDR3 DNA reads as TGTGCCAGCAGTGCTTTTACTGAAGCTTTCTTT.

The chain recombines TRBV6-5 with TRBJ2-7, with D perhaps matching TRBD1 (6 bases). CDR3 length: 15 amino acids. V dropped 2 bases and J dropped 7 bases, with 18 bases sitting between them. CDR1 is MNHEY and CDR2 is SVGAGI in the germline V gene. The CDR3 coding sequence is TGTGCCAGCAGTTACCTGGGACAATCCCGCCGGGAGCAGTACTTC. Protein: CASSYLGQSRREQYF.

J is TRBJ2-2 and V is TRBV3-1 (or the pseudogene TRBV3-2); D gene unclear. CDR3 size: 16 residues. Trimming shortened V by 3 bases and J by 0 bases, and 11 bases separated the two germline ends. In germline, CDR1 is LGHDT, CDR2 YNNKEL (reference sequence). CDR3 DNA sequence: TGTGCCAGCAGCCAGTACGTGACTCCGAACACCGGGGAGCTGTTTTTT. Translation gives CASSQYVTPNTGELFF.

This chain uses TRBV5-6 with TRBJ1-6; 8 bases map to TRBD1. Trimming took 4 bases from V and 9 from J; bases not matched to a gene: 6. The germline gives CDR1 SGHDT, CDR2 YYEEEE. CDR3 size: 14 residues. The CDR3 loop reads CASSDRGFSSPLHF. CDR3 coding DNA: TGTGCCAGCAGCGACAGGGGCTTTAGTTCACCCCTCCACTTT.

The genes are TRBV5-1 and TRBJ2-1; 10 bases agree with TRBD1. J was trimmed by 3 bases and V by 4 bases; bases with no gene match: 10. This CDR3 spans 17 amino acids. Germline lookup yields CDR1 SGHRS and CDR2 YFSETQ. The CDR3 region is CASSPTRGTGVYNEQFF. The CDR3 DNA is TGCGCCAGCAGCCCCACTAGAGGGACAGGGGTCTACAATGAGCAGTTCTTC.

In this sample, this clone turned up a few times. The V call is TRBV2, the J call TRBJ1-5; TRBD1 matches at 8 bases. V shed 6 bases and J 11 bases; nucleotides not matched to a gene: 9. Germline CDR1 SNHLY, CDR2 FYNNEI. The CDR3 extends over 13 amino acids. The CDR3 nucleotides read TGTGCCAGCAGGACACAGGGGGTCTCGGCCCAGCATTTT. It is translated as CASRTQGVSAQHF.

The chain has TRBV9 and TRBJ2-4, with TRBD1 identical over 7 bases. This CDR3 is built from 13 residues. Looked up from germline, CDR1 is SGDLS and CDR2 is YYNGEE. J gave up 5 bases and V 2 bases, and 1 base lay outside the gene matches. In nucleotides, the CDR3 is TGTGCCAGCAGCGTCGGACAGGAAAACATTCAGTACTTC. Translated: CASSVGQENIQYF.

The CDR3 DNA reads TGTGCCAGCAGCCGAGACGGCAGGTCCTCCTACGAGCAGTACTTC. Amino acids: CASSRDGRSSYEQYF. The rearrangement joins TRBV7-9 to TRBJ2-7; the D is unclear. Germline CDR1 reads SEHNR; CDR2 reads FQNEAQ (reference sequence). Deletions cut 5 bases from V and 0 bases from J, with 14 bases between. The CDR3 loop spans 15 amino acids.

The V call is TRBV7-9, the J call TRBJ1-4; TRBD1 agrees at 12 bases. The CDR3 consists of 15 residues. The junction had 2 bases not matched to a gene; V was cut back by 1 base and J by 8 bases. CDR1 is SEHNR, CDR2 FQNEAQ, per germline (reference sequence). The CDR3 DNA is TGTGCCAGCAGCTTAGGGGACAGGGGGCGCGAAAAACTGTTTTTT. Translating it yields CASSLGDRGREKLFF.

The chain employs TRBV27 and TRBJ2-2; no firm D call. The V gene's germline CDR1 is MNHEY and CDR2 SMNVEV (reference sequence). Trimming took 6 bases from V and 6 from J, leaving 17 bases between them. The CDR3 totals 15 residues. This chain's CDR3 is CASSRPRTFPGELFF. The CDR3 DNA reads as TGTGCCAGCAGCCGCCCCCGCACTTTCCCCGGGGAGCTGTTTTTT.

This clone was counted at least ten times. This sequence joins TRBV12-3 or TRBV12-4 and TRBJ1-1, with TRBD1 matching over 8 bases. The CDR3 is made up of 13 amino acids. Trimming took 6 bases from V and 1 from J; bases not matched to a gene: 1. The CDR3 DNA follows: TGTGCCAGCAGACAGGGGGAGAACACTGAAGCTTTCTTT. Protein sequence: CASRQGENTEAFF.

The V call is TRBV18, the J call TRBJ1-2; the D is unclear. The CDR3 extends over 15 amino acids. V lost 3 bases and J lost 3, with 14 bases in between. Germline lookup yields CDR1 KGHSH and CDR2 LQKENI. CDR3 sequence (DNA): TGTGCCAGCTCACCGCGGGGTGGGATTGACTATGGCTACACCTTC. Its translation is CASSPRGGIDYGYTF.

As DNA, the CDR3 is TGTGCCAGCAGCTTAGGGGCGGGGCGGGGGCCTTACACTGAAGCTTTCTTT. Translating gives CASSLGAGRGPYTEAFF. The chain couples TRBV7-2 to TRBJ1-1; D possibly corresponds to TRBD1 (6 bases). Germline V gene data show CDR1 as SGHTA and CDR2 as FQGNSA. The ends were cut back, 1 base at V and 3 bases at J, with 18 bases in the middle. The CDR3 consists of 17 residues.

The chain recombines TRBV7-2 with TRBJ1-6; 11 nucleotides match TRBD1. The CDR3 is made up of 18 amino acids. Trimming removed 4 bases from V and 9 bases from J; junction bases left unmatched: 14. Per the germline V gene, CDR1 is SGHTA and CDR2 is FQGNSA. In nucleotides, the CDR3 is TGTGCCAGCAGCTCCCCGGGACAGGGGGATCGAAGTAGTTCACCCCTCCACTTT. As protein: CASSSPGQGDRSSSPLHF.

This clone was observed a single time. The CDR3 protein is CATSRDPQGYGYTF. CDR3 nucleotides: TGTGCCACCAGCAGAGATCCACAGGGTTACGGCTACACCTTC. The rearrangement uses TRBV15 and TRBJ1-2; perhaps TRBD1 as D (6 bases). The CDR3 is 14 residues long. Trimming removed 0 bases at V and 8 bases at J, with 13 bases between. Germline CDR1 is LNHNV and CDR2 is YYDKDF (reference sequence).

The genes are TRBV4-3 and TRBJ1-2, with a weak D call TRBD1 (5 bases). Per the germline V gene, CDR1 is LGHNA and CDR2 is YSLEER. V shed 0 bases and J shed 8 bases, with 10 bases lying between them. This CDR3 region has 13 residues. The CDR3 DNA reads TGCGCCAGCAGCCAAGACGGGGGTGGCGGCTACACCTTC. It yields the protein CASSQDGGGGYTF.

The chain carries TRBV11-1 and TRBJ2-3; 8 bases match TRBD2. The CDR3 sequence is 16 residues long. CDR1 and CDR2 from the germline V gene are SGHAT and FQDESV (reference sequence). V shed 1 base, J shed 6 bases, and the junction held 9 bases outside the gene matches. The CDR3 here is CASSLVPAGGGDTQYF. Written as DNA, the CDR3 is TGTGCCAGCAGCTTAGTCCCCGCGGGGGGCGGGGATACGCAGTATTTT.

The CDR3 loop is CASSNIPGTARDYTF. The CDR3 DNA sequence: TGTGCCAGTAGCAATATCCCCGGGACAGCAAGAGACTACACCTTC. The chain recombines TRBV19 with TRBJ1-2; 7 bases match TRBD1. The germline gives CDR1 LNHDA, CDR2 SQIVND (reference sequence). With V trimmed by 6 bases and J by 10 bases, 17 bases remained unmatched. The CDR3 runs 15 residues. Full variable domain (remainder filled in from reference TRBV19 and TRBJ1-2): DGGITQSPKYLFRKEGQNVTLSCEQNLNHDAMYWYRQDPGQGLRLIYYSQIVNDFQKGDIAEGYSVSREKKESFPLTVTSAQKNPTAFYLCASSNIPGTARDYTFGSGTRLTVV.

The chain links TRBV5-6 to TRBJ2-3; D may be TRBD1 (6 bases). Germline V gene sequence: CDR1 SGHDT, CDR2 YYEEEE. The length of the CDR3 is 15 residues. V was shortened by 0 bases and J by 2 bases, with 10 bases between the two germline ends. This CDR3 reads CASSLDRAHTDTQYF. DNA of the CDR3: TGTGCCAGCAGCTTGGACAGGGCCCACACAGATACGCAGTATTTT.

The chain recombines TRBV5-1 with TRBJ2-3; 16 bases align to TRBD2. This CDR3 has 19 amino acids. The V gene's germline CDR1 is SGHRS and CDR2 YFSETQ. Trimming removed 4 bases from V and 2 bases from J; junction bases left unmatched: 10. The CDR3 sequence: CASSGYGTSGRDNTDTQYF. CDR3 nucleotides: TGCGCCAGCAGCGGATACGGGACTAGCGGGAGGGATAACACAGATACGCAGTATTTT. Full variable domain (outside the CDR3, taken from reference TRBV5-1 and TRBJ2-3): KAGVTQTPRYLIKTRGQQVTLSCSPISGHRSVSWYQQTPGQGLQFLFEYFSETQRNKGNFPGRFSGRQFSNSRSEMNVSTLELGDSALYLCASSGYGTSGRDNTDTQYFGPGTRLTVL.

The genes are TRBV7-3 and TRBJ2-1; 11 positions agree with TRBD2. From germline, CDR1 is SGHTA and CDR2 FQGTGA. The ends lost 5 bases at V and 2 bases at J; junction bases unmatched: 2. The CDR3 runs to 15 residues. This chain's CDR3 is CASSLTSGAYNEQFF. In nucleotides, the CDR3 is TGTGCCAGCAGCCTGACTAGCGGGGCCTACAATGAGCAGTTCTTC.

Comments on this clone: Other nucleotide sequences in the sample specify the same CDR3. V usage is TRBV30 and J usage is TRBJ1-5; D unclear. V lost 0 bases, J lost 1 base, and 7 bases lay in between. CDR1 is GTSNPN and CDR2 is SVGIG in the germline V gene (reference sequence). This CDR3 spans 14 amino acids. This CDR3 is CAWSVLRSNQPQHF. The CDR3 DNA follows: TGTGCCTGGAGTGTACTGAGAAGCAATCAGCCCCAGCATTTT. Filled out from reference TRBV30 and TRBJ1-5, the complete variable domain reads SQTIHQWPATLVQPVGSPLSLECTVEGTSNPNLYWYRQAAGRGLQLLFYSVGIGQISSEVPQNLSASRPQDRQFILSSKKLLLSDSGFYLCAWSVLRSNQPQHFGDGTRLSIL.

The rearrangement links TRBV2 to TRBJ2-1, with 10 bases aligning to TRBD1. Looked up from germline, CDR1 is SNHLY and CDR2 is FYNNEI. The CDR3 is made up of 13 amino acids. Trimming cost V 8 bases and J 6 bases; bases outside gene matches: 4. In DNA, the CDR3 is TGTGCCAGCCTCCGGGACAGGGGCAATGAGCAGTTCTTC. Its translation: CASLRDRGNEQFF. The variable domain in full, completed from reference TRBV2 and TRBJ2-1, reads EPEVTQTPSHQVTQMGQEVILRCVPISNHLYFYWYRQILGQKVEFLVSFYNNEISEKSEIFDDQFSVERPDGSNFTLKIRSTKLEDSAMYFCASLRDRGNEQFFGPGTRLTVL.